These 9 T cell receptor beta chains came from one sample sequenced in a study of CD8 T cells in ankylosing spondylitis. The antigens of these receptors remain unknown. General study points: A motif in TCR beta, a set of eight or nine highly homologous variants, appeared characteristic of ankylosing spondylitis blood.

TCRdb recomputed calls from the 5' RACE reads with MiXCR, one row per CDR3 protein. The sample has about 700,000 distinct CDR3 sequences; around 17% are singletons. Sequenced material: blood, either unsorted or a sorted T cell fraction (not recorded which). These receptors were collected from a male donor with ankylosing spondylitis.

The chain joins TRBV7-2 to TRBJ2-7, with D perhaps matching TRBD2 (5 bases). Germline assignment: CDR1 SGHTA and CDR2 FQGNSA. The V gene lost 4 bases and the J gene lost 4 bases, with 14 bases spanning the gap. The CDR3 length is 14 residues. The CDR3 here is CASSSPGERYEQYF. For the CDR3, the DNA is TGTGCCAGCAGCTCCCCTGGGGAGCGGTACGAGCAGTACTTC.

The chain couples TRBV7-9 to TRBJ1-1; no clear D gene. Deletions cut 4 bases from V and 7 bases from J, with 13 bases between. The CDR3 sequence is 13 residues long. CDR1 SEHNR and CDR2 FQNEAQ come from the germline V gene (reference sequence). CDR3 nucleotide sequence: TGTGCCAGCAGCTCCAAAAAGGAGGTTGAAGCTTTCTTT. This gives the protein CASSSKKEVEAFF.

The rearrangement uses TRBV6-4 and TRBJ1-5; possible D gene TRBD1, 5 bases. V gave up 7 bases and J gave up 2 bases, with 24 bases separating them. This CDR3 comprises 18 residues. The V gene's germline CDR1 is MRHNA and CDR2 SNTAGT. The CDR3 DNA reads TGTGCCAGCAATTTCCTGGGAGTGGGGCCGTGGGGCAATCAGCCCCAGCATTTT. Residues: CASNFLGVGPWGNQPQHF.

The rearrangement uses TRBV20-1 and TRBJ2-1; D call uncertain. CDR3 size: 14 residues. Looked up from germline, CDR1 is DFQATT and CDR2 is SNEGSKA (reference sequence). Trimming stripped 6 bases from V and 4 bases from J, with 16 bases between. As DNA, the CDR3 is TGCAGTGCAGATATTCTTGCTATTTACAATGAGCAGTTCTTC. Its translation is CSADILAIYNEQFF.

This clonotype was found a few times. The gene calls are TRBV7-2 and TRBJ1-2, with unresolved D. Germline CDR1 is SGHTA and CDR2 is FQGNSA. V was pared by 1 base and J by 8 bases, with 14 bases between. The CDR3 extends over 14 amino acids. The chain's CDR3 is CASSLEPGPPGYTF. The CDR3 DNA follows: TGTGCCAGCAGCTTAGAGCCGGGCCCCCCCGGCTACACCTTC.

The gene calls are TRBV4-2 and TRBJ2-4, with D unclear. The CDR3 extends over 15 amino acids. Germline V lookup: CDR1 LGHNA, CDR2 YNFKEQ. Trimming took off 0 bases at V and 9 bases at J, with 15 bases between the two ends. Here the CDR3 DNA reads TGTGCCAGCAGCCAAGAGCAAGGCCCCTCGGGCATTCAGTACTTC. Its protein product is CASSQEQGPSGIQYF.

This clonotype was counted only a few times. The chain recombines TRBV20-1 with TRBJ2-6, with D maybe TRBD1 (6 bases). Germline CDR1 and CDR2: DFQATT and SNEGSKA (reference sequence). V gave up 1 base and J gave up 2 bases, with 9 bases separating them. The length of the CDR3 is 15 residues. CDR3 residues: CSARVPGAGANVLTF. The CDR3 DNA follows: TGCAGTGCTAGAGTACCAGGGGCTGGGGCCAACGTCCTGACTTTC.

This clonotype was seen a few times. The gene calls are TRBV3-1 and TRBJ2-1, with D possibly being TRBD2 (6 bases). V was pared by 3 bases and J by 0 bases, with 9 bases between. The CDR3 spans 15 residues. The germline gives CDR1 LGHDT, CDR2 YNNKEL (reference sequence). As DNA, the CDR3 is TGTGCCAGCAGCCAGATAGCGGTCTCCTACAATGAGCAGTTCTTC. As protein: CASSQIAVSYNEQFF.

Only one count was recorded for this clonotype. This rearrangement joins TRBV3-1 to TRBJ1-2; D gene ambiguous. This CDR3 is built from 16 residues. The germline CDR1 and CDR2 sequences are LGHDT and YNNKEL (reference sequence). V was clipped by 3 bases and J by 4 bases, with 18 bases between them. The CDR3 nucleotides are TGTGCCAGCAGCCAGGGTCCGGGCTCTCCGGTCTATGGCTACACCTTC. Protein sequence: CASSQGPGSPVYGYTF.